A selection of T cell receptor beta chains follows, all from one sample in a study of cytomegalovirus exposure and HLA in healthy donors. Profiled with immunoSEQ multiplex PCR; TCRdb holds only in-frame clones, not every one. The sample lists some 150,000 clones; roughly 86% were seen once. Sequencing input: PBMCs. These receptors were obtained from a man younger than 35 in good health and CMV-seropositive. CDR3s include the opening cysteine and the closing phenylalanine or tryptophan. Each record gives: J gene, V gene, clone size, D gene, CDR3 DNA, CDR3 protein. The D gene is left open where the match is weak. Clone size is given for some rows only: seen once, a few or many times, or a class if the clone is expanded.

>TRBJ2-1|TRBV5-1|once|.
TGCGCCAGCAGCCTGCAACAGAACAATGAGCAGTTCTTC
CASSLQQNNEQFF
>TRBJ2-1|TRBV30|.|.
TGTGCCTGGAGTACGAGACTTCCCAATGAGCAGTTCTTC
CAWSTRLPNEQFF
>TRBJ1-1|TRBV10-1|.|.
TGCGCCAGCAGTGAGGGACAGCCTGTAGGAGCTTTCTTT
CASSEGQPVGAFF
>TRBJ2-1|TRBV5-4|.|TRBD2
TGTGCCAGCAGCTTGAAGCGGGAGGTTCCCTACAATGAGCAGTTCTTC
CASSLKREVPYNEQFF
>TRBJ2-7|TRBV7-2|.|TRBD2
TGTGCCAGCAGTTCGAGCGGGAGGGTATACGAGCAGTACTTC
CASSSSGRVYEQYF
>TRBJ1-1|TRBV6-5|.|.
TGTGCCAGCAGTTACTCTGGACAGACCTATTTCACTGAAGCTTTCTTT
CASSYSGQTYFTEAFF
>TRBJ2-7|TRBV25-1|.|.
TGTGCCAGCAGTGGAGGGGAGGACGAGCAGTACTTC
CASSGGEDEQYF
>TRBJ2-5|TRBV18|.|TRBD1
TGTGCCAGCTCGCAGCAGGGGGCGGAGACCCAGTACTTC
CASSQQGAETQYF
>TRBJ2-3|TRBV27|.|.
TGTGCCAGCAGTTTCGGGGTTCCGTCCACAGATACGCAGTATTTT
CASSFGVPSTDTQYF
>TRBJ2-3|TRBV9|few|TRBD2
TGTGCCAGCAGCTCACGACTAGCCACAGATACGCAGTATTTT
CASSSRLATDTQYF
>TRBJ1-4|TRBV27|.|TRBD1
TGTGCCAGCAGACTCCAGGGGGCTAGTGAAAAACTGTTTTTT
CASRLQGASEKLFF
>TRBJ2-1|TRBV30|.|TRBD2
TGTGCCTGGAGTGTAACTAGCGGGTTTAATGAGCAGTTCTTC
CAWSVTSGFNEQFF
>TRBJ1-5|TRBV7-2|.|.
TGTGCCAGCAGCTTCCGGATAAGCAGGGCGGGCAATCAGCCCCAGCATTTT
CASSFRISRAGNQPQHF
>TRBJ1-5|TRBV9|.|.
TGTGCCAGCAGCGTAGGAGTAAATCAGCCCCAGCATTTT
CASSVGVNQPQHF
>TRBJ2-1|TRBV6-4|.|.
TGTGCCAGCAGTGACGCACAGAGCTCCTACAATGAGCAGTTCTTC
CASSDAQSSYNEQFF
>TRBJ1-5|TRBV6-1|.|.
TGTGCCAGCAGTGTAGCGTTAGCCCAGCATTTT
CASSVALAQHF
>TRBJ2-5|TRBV6-5|.|.
TGTGCCAGCAGTTACTCGAGGGGAGGCCAAGAGACCCAGTACTTC
CASSYSRGGQETQYF